This T cell receptor (beta chain) was captured by sequencing in a study of cytomegalovirus exposure and HLA in healthy donors. The PCR made use of 60 Vbeta and 13 Jbeta primers. Sequencing used immunoSEQ multiplex PCR; TCRdb keeps in-frame clones, though not all of them. This table holds under 150,000 clones, 70% to 85% found once. This clone was counted a few times. J lost 8 bases, V lost 5 bases, and 9 bases had no gene match. Germline loops: CDR1 SNHLY, CDR2 FYNNEI. The CDR3 has 14 amino acids. The material sequenced was PBMCs. The chain is built from TRBV2 and TRBJ2-7; TRBD1 agrees at 10 bases. The receptor was isolated from a boy younger than 18 in good health and CMV-seronegative. The chain's CDR3 is CASSPDRGRIKQYF. CDR3 DNA: TGTGCCAGCAGTCCTGACAGGGGGCGGATTAAGCAGTACTTC.